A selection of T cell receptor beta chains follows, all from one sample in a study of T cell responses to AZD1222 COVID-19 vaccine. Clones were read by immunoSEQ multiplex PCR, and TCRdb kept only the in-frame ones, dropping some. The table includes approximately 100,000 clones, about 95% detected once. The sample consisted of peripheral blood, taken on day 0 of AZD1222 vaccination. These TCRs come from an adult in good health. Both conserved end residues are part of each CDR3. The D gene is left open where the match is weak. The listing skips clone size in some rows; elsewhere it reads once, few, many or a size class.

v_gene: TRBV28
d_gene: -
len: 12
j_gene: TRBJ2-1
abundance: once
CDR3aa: CASGGEINEQFF
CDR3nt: TGTGCCAGCGGAGGGGAGATTAATGAGCAGTTCTTC

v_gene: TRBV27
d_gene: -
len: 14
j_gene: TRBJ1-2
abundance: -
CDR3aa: CASRVDRSNYGYTF
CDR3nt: TGTGCCAGCAGGGTGGACCGTTCAAACTATGGCTACACCTTC

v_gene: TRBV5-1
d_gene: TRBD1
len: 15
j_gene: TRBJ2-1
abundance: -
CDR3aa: CASSGGQGPYNEQFF
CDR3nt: TGCGCCAGCAGCGGGGGACAGGGTCCCTACAATGAGCAGTTCTTC

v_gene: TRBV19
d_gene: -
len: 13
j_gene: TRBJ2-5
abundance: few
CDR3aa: CASSLDSQETQYF
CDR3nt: TGTGCCAGTAGTTTGGACAGCCAAGAGACCCAGTACTTC

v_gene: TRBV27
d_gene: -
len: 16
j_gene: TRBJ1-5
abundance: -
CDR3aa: CASKRWYAGGNQPQHF
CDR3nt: TGTGCCAGCAAGCGATGGTACGCCGGAGGCAATCAGCCCCAGCATTTT

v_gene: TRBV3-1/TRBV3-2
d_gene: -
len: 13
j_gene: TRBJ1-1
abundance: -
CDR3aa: CASSHHEGTEAFF
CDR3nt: TGTGCCAGCAGCCATCATGAGGGGACTGAAGCTTTCTTT

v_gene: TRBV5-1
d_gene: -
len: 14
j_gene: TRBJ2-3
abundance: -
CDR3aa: CASSLADGTDTQYF
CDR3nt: TGCGCCAGCAGCTTGGCTGACGGCACAGATACGCAGTATTTT

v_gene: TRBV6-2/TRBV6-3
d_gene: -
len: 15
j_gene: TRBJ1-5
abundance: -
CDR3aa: CASSYSGGGNQPQHF
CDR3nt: TGTGCCAGCAGTTACTCCGGGGGAGGCAATCAGCCCCAGCATTTT

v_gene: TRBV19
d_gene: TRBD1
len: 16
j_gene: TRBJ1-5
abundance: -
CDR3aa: CASSIQTGRINQPQHF
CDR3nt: TGTGCCAGTAGTATTCAGACAGGGAGGATCAATCAGCCCCAGCATTTT

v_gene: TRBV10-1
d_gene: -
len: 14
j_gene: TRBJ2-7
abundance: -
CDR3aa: CASSESANSYEQYF
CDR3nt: TGCGCCAGCAGTGAGTCGGCGAACTCCTACGAGCAGTACTTC

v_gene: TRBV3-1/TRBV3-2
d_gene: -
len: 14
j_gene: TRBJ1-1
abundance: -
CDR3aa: CASSQFQGNTEAFF
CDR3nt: TGTGCCAGCAGCCAATTTCAGGGAAACACTGAAGCTTTCTTT

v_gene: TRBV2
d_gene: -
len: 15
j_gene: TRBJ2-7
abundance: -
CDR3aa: CASSVGTPVSYEQYF
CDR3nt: TGTGCCAGCAGTGTAGGTACTCCGGTCTCCTACGAGCAGTACTTC

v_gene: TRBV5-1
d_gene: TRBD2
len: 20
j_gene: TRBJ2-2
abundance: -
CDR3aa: CASSLAVPGLAGENTGELFF
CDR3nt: TGCGCCAGCAGCTTGGCCGTCCCGGGACTAGCGGGGGAGAACACCGGGGAGCTGTTTTTT

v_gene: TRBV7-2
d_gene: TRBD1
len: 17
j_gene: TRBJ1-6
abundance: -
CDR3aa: CASSLAIQGAGNSPLHF
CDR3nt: TGTGCCAGCAGCTTAGCGATACAGGGGGCGGGAAATTCACCCCTCCACTTT

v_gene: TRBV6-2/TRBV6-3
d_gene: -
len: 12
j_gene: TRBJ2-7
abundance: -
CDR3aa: CASSDRPLEQYF
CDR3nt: TGTGCCAGCAGCGACAGACCCTTGGAGCAGTACTTC

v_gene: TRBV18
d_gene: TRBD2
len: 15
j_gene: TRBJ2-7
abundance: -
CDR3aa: CASSPPTSGGDEQYF
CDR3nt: TGTGCCAGCTCACCACCGACTAGCGGGGGAGACGAGCAGTACTTC

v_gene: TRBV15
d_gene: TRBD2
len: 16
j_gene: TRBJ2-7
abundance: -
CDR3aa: CATSRGGLAGAAGQYF
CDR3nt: TGTGCCACCAGCAGAGGGGGACTAGCGGGAGCCGCCGGGCAGTACTTC

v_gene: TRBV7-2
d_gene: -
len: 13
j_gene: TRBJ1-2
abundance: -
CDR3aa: CASSLTGTPEKAF
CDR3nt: TGTGCCAGCAGCCTTACCGGGACGCCGGAGAAGGCCTTC

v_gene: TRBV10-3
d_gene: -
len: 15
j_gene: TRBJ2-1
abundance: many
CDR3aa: CAISEGRASYNEQFF
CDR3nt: TGTGCCATCAGTGAAGGGAGAGCGTCCTACAATGAGCAGTTCTTC

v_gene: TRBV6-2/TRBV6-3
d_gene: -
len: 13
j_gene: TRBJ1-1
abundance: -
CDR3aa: CASSYVANTEAFF
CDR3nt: TGTGCCAGCAGTTACGTGGCGAACACTGAAGCTTTCTTT

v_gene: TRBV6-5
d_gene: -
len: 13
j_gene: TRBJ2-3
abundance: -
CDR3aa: CASSPDSADTQYF
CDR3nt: TGTGCCAGCAGTCCTGACAGTGCAGATACGCAGTATTTT

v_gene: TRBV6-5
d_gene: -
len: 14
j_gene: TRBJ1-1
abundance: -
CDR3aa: CASSIRGMNTEAFF
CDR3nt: TGTGCCAGCAGTATTCGGGGTATGAACACTGAAGCTTTCTTT

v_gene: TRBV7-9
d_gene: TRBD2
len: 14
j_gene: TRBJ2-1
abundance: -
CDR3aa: CASSFSGNLNEQFF
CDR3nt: TGTGCCAGCAGCTTTAGCGGGAATTTGAATGAGCAGTTCTTC